This note documents a single T cell receptor (beta chain) sequence. The entry originates in a study of blood T cell repertoires in COVID-19. Generated by immunoSEQ multiplex PCR, the TCRdb table keeps only in-frame clones and is missing some. The repertoire includes 230,000 or so clones, around nine tenths of them detected once, and about 15% sits in the top ten. The V segment lost 2 bases and the J segment 14 bases; nucleotides outside the gene matches: 16. Per the germline V gene, CDR1 is LGHNA and CDR2 is YNFKEQ. This CDR3 has 17 residues. The sequence was collected from a woman aged 45-60 years with acute COVID-19. Sequenced sample: PBMCs or T cells enriched from blood (not recorded which). The chain couples TRBV4-2 to TRBJ2-1; TRBD2 matches at 12 bases. The CDR3 reads CASSQQGTSGPLYVEFF. The CDR3 DNA sequence: TGTGCCAGCAGCCAACAAGGGACTAGCGGGCCTTTGTACGTAGAGTTCTTC.